The 32 T cell receptor beta chains below were found in one sample sequenced in a study of CD8+ T cells in alopecia areata. Specified treatment: oral pan-JAK inhibitor, 5-10 mg twice daily. RNA, once extracted, was reverse transcribed into cDNA for use as the sequencing template. Repertoires were generated with immunoSEQ multiplex PCR, while TCRdb's copy carries only in-frame clones and drops some. The sample lists about 120,000 clones; approximately 55% were seen once. The sequences come from CD4+ T cells sorted from blood, collected at week 24, from a patient treated with tofacitinib. All receptors derive from a human donor with alopecia areata.

The chain carries TRBV4-1 and TRBJ2-5; 8 bases match TRBD2. Per germline, CDR1 MGHRA and CDR2 YSYEKL. J lost 4 bases, V lost 2 bases, and 6 bases had no gene match. This CDR3 has 15 amino acids. CDR3 DNA: TGCGCCAGCAGCCAACCTTTCCGGGGGGGAGAGACCCAGTACTTC. This gives the protein CASSQPFRGGETQYF.

The chain joins TRBV4-1 to TRBJ1-6, with a possible D match to TRBD1 (6 bases). V was clipped by 5 bases and J by 9 bases, with 20 bases between them. The CDR3 loop spans 16 amino acids. Germline values: CDR1 MGHRA, CDR2 YSYEKL. This CDR3 is CASSKGQATGPSPLHF. The CDR3 DNA follows: TGCGCCAGCAGCAAAGGGCAAGCGACAGGTCCTTCACCCCTCCACTTT.

This chain uses TRBV29-1 with TRBJ2-7, with 8 bases that match TRBD1. The V gene's germline CDR1 is SQVTM and CDR2 ANQGSEA. After removal of 7 bases from V and 4 bases from J, the junction contained 6 bases not matched to a gene. There are 12 residues in the CDR3. Written as DNA, the CDR3 is TGCAGCGCAGGACAGGGAAGGTACGAGCAGTACTTC. This translates into CSAGQGRYEQYF.

This rearrangement joins TRBV4-2 to TRBJ1-4, with D hard to call. CDR1 and CDR2 from the germline V gene are LGHNA and YNFKEQ. V lost 0 bases and J 10 bases, leaving 15 bases between the germline ends. This CDR3 has 15 amino acids. The CDR3 DNA reads as TGTGCCAGCAGCCAAGATCAGTTGGAGGACGGAAAACTGTTTTTT. The encoded protein is CASSQDQLEDGKLFF.

The chain recombines TRBV4-2 with TRBJ2-5; possibly TRBD2 for D (5 bases). Germline lookup yields CDR1 LGHNA and CDR2 YNFKEQ. Trimming left V 3 bases short and J 0 bases short, with 8 bases between. This CDR3 region has 14 residues. This CDR3 is CASSHQTNQETQYF. The CDR3 DNA is TGTGCCAGCAGCCACCAGACTAACCAAGAGACCCAGTACTTC.

CDR3 protein: CASSPPTSGKNIQYF. DNA of the CDR3: TGTGCCAGCTCACCACCGACTAGCGGGAAAAACATTCAGTACTTC. The chain joins TRBV18 to TRBJ2-4, with 10 bases that match TRBD2. The CDR3 is 15 residues long. The J segment lost 4 bases and the V segment lost 0 bases, leaving 0 bases of the junction unmatched. Germline CDR1 KGHSH, CDR2 LQKENI. The full variable domain, rest sourced from reference TRBV18 and TRBJ2-4, is NAGVMQNPRHLVRRRGQEARLRCSPMKGHSHVYWYRQLPEEGLKFMVYLQKENIIDESGMPKERFSAEFPKEGPSILRIQQVVRGDSAAYFCASSPPTSGKNIQYFGAGTRLSVL.

Only one count was recorded for this clone. This chain links TRBV2 with TRBJ2-2; D is unresolved. Germline V lookup: CDR1 SNHLY, CDR2 FYNNEI. CDR3 length: 14 residues. V lost 4 bases and J lost 6, with 12 bases in between. The CDR3 here is CASSGSIRAGELFF. The CDR3 DNA reads as TGTGCCAGCAGTGGATCCATAAGGGCCGGGGAGCTGTTTTTT.

V gene TRBV7-2 combines with J gene TRBJ1-5; D not resolved. This CDR3 is 15 amino acids long. Germline CDR1 reads SGHTA; CDR2 reads FQGNSA. V was clipped by 1 base and J by 3 bases, with 10 bases between them. The CDR3 DNA reads as TGTGCCAGCAGCTTAGGCGGCAGCTCCAATCAGCCCCAGCATTTT. This gives the protein CASSLGGSSNQPQHF.

This clone has just a few counts. V and J are TRBV29-1 and TRBJ1-1, with TRBD1 identical over 7 bases. Trimming took 6 bases from V and 8 from J; bases not matched to a gene: 3. The CDR3 spans 10 residues. The germline V gene has CDR1 SQVTM and CDR2 ANQGSEA. As DNA, the CDR3 is TGCAGCGTGGGGACAGAGGAAGCTTTCTTT. This encodes CSVGTEEAFF.

This clone has a handful of counts. The V gene is TRBV6-5, the J gene TRBJ2-4; D is perhaps TRBD1 (6 bases). V lost 5 bases and J 5 bases, leaving 16 bases between the germline ends. The CDR3 is 15 residues long. Germline lookup yields CDR1 MNHEY and CDR2 SVGAGI. CDR3 in amino acids: CASSGLRGEENIQYF. The CDR3 nucleotides are TGTGCCAGCAGTGGACTCAGGGGAGAGGAAAACATTCAGTACTTC.

The chain couples TRBV7-6 to TRBJ1-6, with 7 bases fitting TRBD1. CDR1 and CDR2 (germline): SGHVS, FNYEAQ. This CDR3 is built from 15 residues. The V and J ends lost 5 bases and 6 bases, in that order; junction bases with no gene match: 7. CDR3 protein: CASSPLGQTNSPLHF. The CDR3 nucleotides read TGTGCCAGCAGCCCGCTGGGACAGACTAATTCACCCCTCCACTTT.

V is TRBV7-9 and J is TRBJ1-6; tentative D call: TRBD1 (5 bases). The CDR3 extends over 16 amino acids. Germline V lookup: CDR1 SEHNR, CDR2 FQNEAQ (reference sequence). Trimming shortened V by 5 bases and J by 7 bases, and 18 bases separated the two germline ends. CDR3 sequence (DNA): TGTGCCAGCAGCCCTAGCCTGGGACGGGGAAATTCACCCCTCCACTTT. Its translation: CASSPSLGRGNSPLHF.

With respect to this clone: Relative to the germline gene, one junction end is altered; a read error may explain this. The rearrangement joins TRBV11-2 to TRBJ1-5; 7 nucleotides match TRBD1. Germline V gene sequence: CDR1 SGHAT, CDR2 FQNNGV. The CDR3 loop spans 14 amino acids. The CDR3: CASSLGTGNQPQHF. CDR3 nucleotides: TGTGCCAGCAGCTTAGGGACAGGCAACCAGCCCCAGCATTTT.

The chain combines TRBV19 with TRBJ2-6; TRBD1 agrees at 10 bases. The germline V gene encodes CDR1 LNHDA and CDR2 SQIVND (reference sequence). This CDR3 region has 16 residues. Losses at the gene ends were 5 bases for V and 3 bases for J; bases not matched to a gene: 4. Here the CDR3 DNA reads TGTGCCAGTAGTCGACAGGGGGCGGGTGGGGCCAACGTCCTGACTTTC. Translating gives CASSRQGAGGANVLTF. Together with reference TRBV19 and TRBJ2-6, the CDR3 gives the full variable domain: DGGITQSPKYLFRKEGQNVTLSCEQNLNHDAMYWYRQDPGQGLRLIYYSQIVNDFQKGDIAEGYSVSREKKESFPLTVTSAQKNPTAFYLCASSRQGAGGANVLTFGAGSRLTVL.

The chain employs TRBV9 and TRBJ1-2; D is uncertain. The V and J ends lost 0 bases and 0 bases respectively, with 9 bases between them. The CDR3 totals 15 residues. Germline assignment: CDR1 SGDLS and CDR2 YYNGEE. DNA of the CDR3: TGTGCCAGCAGCGTAGCGGGCGGCCCTAACTATGGCTACACCTTC. The encoded protein is CASSVAGGPNYGYTF.

V and J are TRBV7-9 and TRBJ2-1; a weak D match, TRBD2 (6 bases). CDR1 is SEHNR, CDR2 FQNEAQ, per germline (reference sequence). Trimming removed 0 bases from V and 5 bases from J, with 11 bases in between. This CDR3 comprises 15 residues. Here the CDR3 reads CASSLAAGLHNEQFF. The CDR3 DNA reads TGTGCCAGCAGCTTAGCGGCGGGACTTCACAATGAGCAGTTCTTC.

The V call is TRBV6-5, the J call TRBJ1-2; no reliable D call. The CDR3 totals 11 residues. Germline assignment: CDR1 MNHEY and CDR2 SVGAGI. V shed 10 bases and J shed 1 base, with 7 bases lying between them. CDR3 region: CATVLNYGYTF. The CDR3 DNA sequence: TGTGCCACCGTACTTAACTATGGCTACACCTTC.

The table lists this clone with a few counts. The CDR3 DNA reads TGCAGCGTTAACCAGGGGGGGTACTCCTACAATGAGCAGTTCTTC. Amino acid sequence: CSVNQGGYSYNEQFF. The V and J genes are TRBV29-1 and TRBJ2-1; tentatively, D is TRBD1 or TRBD2 (7 bases each). Per germline, CDR1 SQVTM and CDR2 ANQGSEA. V gave up 5 bases and J gave up 0 bases, with 14 bases separating them. CDR3 length: 15 amino acids.

The chain is built from TRBV5-4 and TRBJ2-1, with D uncertain. The CDR3 is 12 amino acids. Trimming stripped 4 bases from V and 7 bases from J, with 9 bases between. In germline, CDR1 is SGHNT, CDR2 YYREEE (reference sequence). This CDR3 reads CASSLIGNEQFF. The CDR3 nucleotides read TGTGCCAGCAGCCTAATAGGAAATGAGCAGTTCTTC.

In its sample, this clone was seen a few times. The V and J genes are TRBV18 and TRBJ1-3; the D gene is possibly TRBD1 (5 bases). Germline-derived CDR1 and CDR2 are KGHSH and LQKENI. The CDR3 extends over 17 amino acids. The ends were cut back, 0 bases at V and 0 bases at J, with 12 bases in the middle. The CDR3 loop reads CASSPPGLQSSGNTIYF. The CDR3, as DNA: TGTGCCAGCTCACCACCGGGACTCCAGTCCTCTGGAAACACCATATATTTT.

The J gene is TRBJ2-3, the V gene TRBV2, with D uncertain. CDR1 and CDR2 from the germline V gene are SNHLY and FYNNEI. Trimming left V 8 bases short and J 6 bases short, with 6 bases between. This CDR3 has 10 residues. The CDR3 bases are TGTGCCAGCGCCAGGGATACGCAGTATTTT. Its translation is CASARDTQYF.

The table lists this clone with a few counts. V usage is TRBV4-3 and J usage is TRBJ2-2, with 8 positions matching TRBD2. V was clipped by 1 base and J by 6 bases; unmatched bases: 7. There are 16 residues in the CDR3. From germline, CDR1 is LGHNA and CDR2 YSLEER. The CDR3 is CASSQAGLDPPGELFF. In DNA, the CDR3 is TGCGCCAGCAGCCAAGCGGGACTAGACCCTCCCGGGGAGCTGTTTTTT.

A few counts support this clone. The J gene is TRBJ2-3, the V gene TRBV4-3, with D possibly being TRBD1 (5 bases). Germline-derived CDR1 and CDR2 are LGHNA and YSLEER. The CDR3 contains 21 residues. V was clipped by 4 bases and J by 0 bases, with 29 bases between them. CDR3 DNA: TGCGCCAGCAGCCCCTATGACTTCGGATACGTAGGGGATAATAGCACAGATACGCAGTATTTT. It encodes CASSPYDFGYVGDNSTDTQYF.

This chain connects TRBV25-1 to TRBJ2-3, with D perhaps matching TRBD1 or TRBD2 (5 bases each). The CDR3 has 14 amino acids. Germline V gene sequence: CDR1 MGHDK, CDR2 SYGVNS. The V end lost 8 bases, the J end lost 0 bases, and 12 bases lay between the germline ends. CDR3: CASGDRDSTDTQYF. DNA for the CDR3: TGTGCCAGCGGGGACCGGGACAGCACAGATACGCAGTATTTT.

The rearrangement links TRBV5-1 to TRBJ1-2, with TRBD1 matching over 7 bases. The CDR3 is 15 amino acids. Losses at the gene ends were 3 bases for V and 0 bases for J; bases not matched to a gene: 5. Germline V gene lookup returns CDR1 SGHRS and CDR2 YFSETQ. The CDR3 sequence: CASSSEGAANYGYTF. In nucleotides, the CDR3 is TGCGCCAGCAGCTCGGAGGGGGCAGCTAACTATGGCTACACCTTC. The complete variable domain, with remaining parts taken from reference TRBV5-1 and TRBJ1-2, reads KAGVTQTPRYLIKTRGQQVTLSCSPISGHRSVSWYQQTPGQGLQFLFEYFSETQRNKGNFPGRFSGRQFSNSRSEMNVSTLELGDSALYLCASSSEGAANYGYTFGSGTRLTVV.

CDR3 protein: CASSSGFDYYGYTF. The DNA of the CDR3 is TGTGCCAGCAGTTCGGGATTCGATTACTATGGCTACACCTTC. This chain uses TRBV27 with TRBJ1-2; D uncertain. The ends were cut back, 4 bases at V and 3 bases at J, with 12 bases in the middle. Germline V gives CDR1 MNHEY, CDR2 SMNVEV (reference sequence). The CDR3 loop spans 14 amino acids.

To note about this clone: The junction departs from the called germline gene at one end, perhaps through a read error. The chain has TRBV30 and TRBJ2-1; TRBD1 agrees at 12 bases. Germline-derived CDR1 and CDR2 are GTSNPN and SVGIG (reference sequence). The CDR3 runs 14 residues. CDR3 residues: CAWSVLGQGALHVF. Here the CDR3 DNA reads TGTGCCTGGAGTGTACTGGGACAGGGGGCTTTACACGTCTTC.

Points on this clone: The junction differs from germline at one of its ends, possibly a read error. The genes are TRBV7-2 and TRBJ1-5; D is ambiguous. The CDR3 is 13 amino acids. Germline V lookup: CDR1 SGHTA, CDR2 FQGNSA. The CDR3 DNA reads as TGTGCCAGCAGCCTAGCCGGGATCCATCCCCAGCATTTT. It encodes CASSLAGIHPQHF.

The genes are TRBV29-1 and TRBJ1-5; 7 positions agree with TRBD1. The ends lost 8 bases at V and 5 bases at J; junction bases unmatched: 24. The V gene's germline CDR1 is SQVTM and CDR2 ANQGSEA. The CDR3 has 18 amino acids. CDR3 sequence: CSPQDVPGGSPRDQPQHF. DNA for the CDR3: TGCAGCCCCCAGGATGTTCCAGGGGGTTCGCCGCGGGATCAGCCCCAGCATTTT.

Here the CDR3 reads CASSLSFGAGRETQYF. DNA of the CDR3: TGTGCCAGCAGCTTATCTTTTGGGGCGGGGCGAGAGACCCAGTACTTC. This sequence joins TRBV5-4 and TRBJ2-5, with D possibly being TRBD2 (6 bases). CDR3 length: 16 residues. V lost 2 bases, J lost 4 bases, and 18 bases lay in between. The germline CDR1 and CDR2 sequences are SGHNT and YYREEE (reference sequence).

The rearrangement uses TRBV15 and TRBJ1-2; D remains unclear. The germline V and J ends were trimmed by 3 bases and 4 bases, with 12 bases remaining between them. The CDR3 extends over 14 amino acids. Per germline, CDR1 LNHNV and CDR2 YYDKDF (reference sequence). CDR3 in amino acids: CATSSQALGYGYTF. The CDR3 DNA reads as TGTGCCACCAGCAGCCAGGCGCTTGGCTATGGCTACACCTTC.

This clone was counted a single time. The chain has TRBV29-1 and TRBJ1-3, with 8 bases that match TRBD1. This CDR3 region has 14 residues. Germline CDR1 and CDR2: SQVTM and ANQGSEA. V gave up 7 bases and J gave up 3 bases; unmatched junction bases: 8. The CDR3 is CSAQGQGGGNTIYF. CDR3 coding DNA: TGCAGCGCCCAAGGACAGGGCGGTGGAAACACCATATATTTT.